The present T cell receptor beta chain was sequenced within a study of regulatory T cells in long-lasting Graves disease. Library construction for TCR beta used iRepertoire HTBI primers and Arm-PCR of CDR3 regions. Original handling: Overall, samples carried roughly 60 TRBV and 14 TRBJ segments. MiXCR, run by TCRdb on the multiplex PCR reads, gives a single entry per CDR3 protein. The V and J calls were determined by TCRdb, not by the authors. The sample shows 420,000 or so distinct CDR3 sequences, around 22% of them seen only once. Specified time point: persistent/refractory GD, antithyroid drugs over 5 years with positive TRAb. The TCR library was made from RNA extracted from PBMCs. Graves' disease was diagnosed by American Thyroid Association guidelines. Points on this clonotype: The antigen remains unidentified.

Study-level points and caveats: Less diverse TCR repertoires were seen in persistent Graves' patients than in newly diagnosed ones.

Sequenced material: peripheral blood mononuclear cells (PBMCs), taken when the disease was refractory, from a patient treated with antithyroid drugs. The sequence came from a female donor with Graves disease.

CDR3 amino acids: CSVRTSGNEQYF. The CDR3 DNA reads as TGCAGCGTCCGCACCAGTGGCAACGAGCAGTACTTC. The chain couples TRBV29-1 to TRBJ2-7; D remains ambiguous. Deletions cut 6 bases from V and 5 bases from J, with 14 bases between. Germline V gene data show CDR1 as SQVTM and CDR2 as ANQGSEA. The CDR3 consists of 12 residues.